Detailed here is one TCR beta chain. Germline CDR1 GTSNPN, CDR2 SVGIG (reference sequence). CDR3 length equals 13 residues. V lost 0 bases, J lost 3 bases, and 9 bases lay in between. These data are taken from a study of blood T cell repertoires in COVID-19. Libraries were prepared by immunoSEQ multiplex PCR; TCRdb keeps only in-frame clonotypes and omits some of them. Here the sample spans 150,000 to 200,000 clones, more than 75% being singletons. The rearrangement joins TRBV30 to TRBJ2-7; no clear D. The material sequenced was peripheral blood. This TCR derives from a human donor in a cohort sampled during active COVID-19. The CDR3 loop is CAWSVQRDYEQYF. The CDR3 coding sequence is TGTGCCTGGAGTGTACAGAGAGACTACGAGCAGTACTTC.